This is a list of T cell receptor beta chains from one sample in a study of blood T cell repertoires in COVID-19. Clones were sequenced by immunoSEQ multiplex PCR, and TCRdb holds only the in-frame ones, with some missing. The table includes 270,000 or so clones, roughly 90% detected once. Material for sequencing was peripheral blood. These receptors originate from a man aged 40-49 years with acute or convalescent COVID-19. CDR3s include the opening cysteine and the closing phenylalanine or tryptophan. A D gene is named only where the DNA matches it firmly. Only some rows state a clone size, as once, few, many or a class for expanded clones.

TRBV7-3	once	TRBJ1-2	TRBD1	CASSSTDRASNYGYTF	TGTGCCAGCAGTTCTACGGACAGGGCATCTAACTATGGCTACACCTTC
TRBV24-1	-	TRBJ1-1	-	CATRTVGNTEAFF	TGTGCCACTCGGACAGTCGGGAACACTGAAGCTTTCTTT
TRBV2	-	TRBJ2-3	TRBD2	CASILEGLAEAQYF	TGTGCCAGCATCTTGGAGGGACTAGCGGAGGCGCAGTATTTT
TRBV10-3	-	TRBJ1-1	-	CAISSGNAEAFF	TGTGCCATCAGTTCAGGAAACGCTGAAGCTTTCTTT
TRBV27	-	TRBJ2-7	-	CASSLHLGGYEQYF	TGTGCCAGCAGTTTACACCTAGGGGGATACGAGCAGTACTTC
TRBV7-9	-	TRBJ1-1	-	CASSLGSAGPNTEAFF	TGTGCCAGCAGCTTAGGCTCCGCAGGGCCGAACACTGAAGCTTTCTTT
TRBV5-1	-	TRBJ1-4	TRBD1	CASSLTGQGNEKLFF	TGCGCCAGCAGCTTAACGGGACAGGGTAATGAAAAACTGTTTTTT
TRBV7-8	-	TRBJ1-2	TRBD1	CASSRRTGGDDGYTF	TGTGCCAGCAGCCGCCGGACAGGGGGCGATGATGGCTACACCTTC
TRBV5-5	-	TRBJ1-2	-	CATAPNRATENYGYTF	TGTGCCACCGCCCCCAATAGAGCGACGGAGAACTATGGCTACACCTTC
TRBV19	-	TRBJ2-6	TRBD2	CASSSIGFSGGTGANVLTF	TGTGCCAGTAGTTCTATCGGGTTTAGCGGGGGAACTGGGGCCAACGTCCTGACTTTC
TRBV7-9	-	TRBJ2-1	-	CASSSGAWDEQFF	TGTGCCAGCAGCTCAGGGGCCTGGGATGAGCAGTTCTTC
TRBV12-5	once	TRBJ1-1	TRBD1	CASGPRDRGGGTEAFF	TGTGCTAGTGGCCCACGCGACAGGGGAGGTGGGACTGAAGCTTTCTTT
TRBV6-5	-	TRBJ1-4	TRBD1	CASSFLGTGVKLFF	TGTGCCAGCAGTTTTCTAGGGACAGGGGTAAAACTGTTTTTT
TRBV27	-	TRBJ1-2	-	CASSPGTFGGYTF	TGTGCCAGCAGCCCAGGGACATTTGGGGGCTACACCTTC
TRBV7-9	-	TRBJ1-2	-	CASSSLPSNYGYTF	TGTGCCAGCAGCTCTCTCCCTTCTAACTATGGCTACACCTTC
TRBV6-1	-	TRBJ1-4	-	CASSERSGELFF	TGTGCCAGCAGTGAAAGAAGCGGGGAACTGTTTTTT
TRBV11-2	-	TRBJ1-4	-	CASSLDRFNEKLFF	TGTGCCAGCAGCTTGGACAGATTTAATGAAAAACTGTTTTTT
TRBV30	-	TRBJ1-2	-	CAWSTKSYGYTF	TGTGCCTGGAGTACGAAGAGCTATGGCTACACCTTC
TRBV20-1	-	TRBJ2-7	-	CSARERGIQYF	TGCAGTGCTAGAGAACGGGGAATACAGTACTTC
TRBV27	-	TRBJ2-2	-	CASSPMTALGTGELFF	TGTGCCAGCAGTCCAATGACAGCCCTGGGCACCGGGGAGCTGTTTTTT
TRBV27	-	TRBJ2-7	-	CASSLGTPSYEQYF	TGTGCCAGCAGTTTGGGGACACCTTCCTACGAGCAGTACTTC
TRBV11-2	-	TRBJ1-2	TRBD1	CASSPQGASYGYTF	TGTGCCAGCAGCCCGCAGGGGGCCAGCTATGGCTACACCTTC
TRBV10-2	-	TRBJ2-7	-	CASSLAASSYEQYF	TGCGCCAGCAGTTTAGCGGCTAGCTCCTACGAGCAGTACTTC